The rows below give T cell receptor beta chains drawn from one sample of a study of blood T cell repertoires in COVID-19. The assay was immunoSEQ multiplex PCR, and TCRdb's table has in-frame clones only and misses some. The table lists 90,000 to 120,000 clones, 65% to 80% of them singletons, with around 4.4% in the top ten. Sequencing was carried out using peripheral blood. These TCRs come from a man in his 70s with acute or convalescent COVID-19. Each CDR3 is given with its conserved first and last residue. The order of the fields is D gene, J gene, clone size, V gene, CDR3 protein, CDR3 DNA. The D gene is left open where the match is weak. Clone size is shown for a subset of rows, as once, few, many or a class of expanded clone.

D: .; J: TRBJ2-4; size: once; V: TRBV7-9; CDR3: CASSPERRLAKNIQYF; DNA: TGTGCCAGCAGCCCAGAGCGGCGTCTAGCCAAAAACATTCAGTACTTC
D: TRBD1; J: TRBJ2-2; size: .; V: TRBV11-2; CDR3: CASSLNRGQTGELFF; DNA: TGTGCCAGCAGCCTTAACAGGGGGCAGACCGGGGAGCTGTTTTTT
D: .; J: TRBJ2-5; size: once; V: TRBV2; CDR3: CASSEEVAGALGTQYF; DNA: TGTGCCAGCAGTGAAGAGGTCGCGGGGGCCCTCGGGACCCAGTACTTC
D: TRBD1; J: TRBJ1-2; size: .; V: TRBV2; CDR3: CASKEDRGGGYTF; DNA: TGTGCCAGCAAGGAGGACAGGGGAGGGGGCTACACCTTC
D: .; J: TRBJ1-6; size: few; V: TRBV4-2; CDR3: CASSPTVGSYNSPLHF; DNA: TGTGCCAGCAGCCCAACTGTCGGTTCCTATAATTCACCCCTCCACTTT
D: TRBD2; J: TRBJ2-3; size: .; V: TRBV9; CDR3: CASSVLAGESDTQYF; DNA: TGTGCCAGCAGCGTACTAGCGGGGGAGTCAGATACGCAGTATTTT
D: .; J: TRBJ1-1; size: .; V: TRBV10-2; CDR3: CASRSSMNTEAFF; DNA: TGCGCCAGCAGGAGTTCCATGAACACTGAAGCTTTCTTT
D: .; J: TRBJ1-6; size: .; V: TRBV19; CDR3: CASSTAQKSPLHF; DNA: TGTGCCAGTAGTACCGCCCAGAAATCACCCCTCCACTTT
D: .; J: TRBJ2-3; size: .; V: TRBV6-1; CDR3: CASSEGGWVDTQYF; DNA: TGTGCCAGCAGTGAAGGAGGGTGGGTAGATACGCAGTATTTT
D: .; J: TRBJ1-1; size: .; V: TRBV19; CDR3: CASSSWGLVTEAFF; DNA: TGTGCCAGTAGTTCCTGGGGGCTGGTCACTGAAGCTTTCTTT
D: TRBD1; J: TRBJ2-1; size: .; V: TRBV2; CDR3: CASSPDRVRNNEQFF; DNA: TGTGCCAGCAGTCCGGACAGGGTTAGGAACAATGAGCAGTTCTTC
D: .; J: TRBJ1-5; size: .; V: TRBV19; CDR3: CASSIAHRDGQPQHF; DNA: TGTGCCAGTAGTATAGCTCACAGGGATGGTCAGCCCCAGCATTTT
D: TRBD1; J: TRBJ1-1; size: few; V: TRBV12-5; CDR3: CASGLGGRGALGRDTEAFF; DNA: TGTGCTAGTGGTTTGGGGGGCAGGGGGGCCCTTGGTAGGGACACTGAAGCTTTCTTT
D: .; J: TRBJ1-2; size: .; V: TRBV19; CDR3: CASSSERSYGYTF; DNA: TGTGCCAGTAGTTCGGAACGGAGTTATGGCTACACCTTC
D: TRBD1; J: TRBJ1-2; size: .; V: TRBV7-9; CDR3: CASSLGPGGQNGYTF; DNA: TGTGCCAGCAGCTTAGGGCCAGGGGGCCAGAATGGCTACACCTTC
D: .; J: TRBJ1-1; size: .; V: TRBV6-5; CDR3: CASRDPRQGLEAFF; DNA: TGTGCCAGCAGAGATCCGAGACAAGGCCTTGAAGCTTTCTTT
D: TRBD1; J: TRBJ2-1; size: .; V: TRBV5-1; CDR3: CASSSTGGSYNEQFF; DNA: TGCGCCAGCAGCTCGACAGGGGGCTCCTACAATGAGCAGTTCTTC
D: TRBD1; J: TRBJ2-7; size: .; V: TRBV5-1; CDR3: CASSQGQPYEQYF; DNA: TGCGCCAGCAGCCAGGGACAGCCCTACGAGCAGTACTTC
D: .; J: TRBJ1-2; size: .; V: TRBV19; CDR3: CASAWGSDYGYTF; DNA: TGTGCCAGTGCCTGGGGCAGCGACTATGGCTACACCTTC
D: .; J: TRBJ1-2; size: .; V: TRBV18; CDR3: CASSPPGNYGYTF; DNA: TGTGCCAGCTCACCACCCGGGAACTATGGCTACACCTTC
D: TRBD2; J: TRBJ2-2; size: .; V: TRBV7-9; CDR3: CASSLPGGNTGELFF; DNA: TGTGCCAGCAGCCTACCGGGGGGGAACACCGGGGAGCTGTTTTTT
D: .; J: TRBJ1-5; size: .; V: TRBV2; CDR3: CASSWTDDSNQPQHF; DNA: TGTGCCAGCAGTTGGACAGACGATAGCAATCAGCCCCAGCATTTT
D: .; J: TRBJ2-1; size: .; V: TRBV7-8; CDR3: CASSGATRGNEQFF; DNA: TGTGCCAGCAGCGGTGCTACCAGGGGCAATGAGCAGTTCTTC
D: .; J: TRBJ2-3; size: .; V: TRBV14; CDR3: CASSPAGSATDTQYF; DNA: TGTGCCAGCAGCCCGGCGGGTAGCGCCACAGATACGCAGTATTTT
D: .; J: TRBJ2-1; size: .; V: TRBV6-1; CDR3: CASSEGRGWGEQFF; DNA: TGTGCCAGCAGTGAGGGCAGGGGATGGGGTGAGCAGTTCTTC
D: TRBD1; J: TRBJ2-5; size: .; V: TRBV5-1; CDR3: CASSVQGGTEETQYF; DNA: TGCGCCAGCAGCGTCCAAGGGGGCACCGAGGAGACCCAGTACTTC
D: .; J: TRBJ1-2; size: .; V: TRBV5-1; CDR3: CASSFGQGIYGYTF; DNA: TGCGCCAGCAGCTTCGGTCAGGGGATCTATGGCTACACCTTC
D: TRBD1; J: TRBJ2-5; size: .; V: TRBV27; CDR3: CASSFLSTGSRETQYF; DNA: TGTGCCAGCAGTTTCCTTTCGACAGGGTCAAGAGAGACCCAGTACTTC
D: .; J: TRBJ2-1; size: once; V: TRBV5-1; CDR3: CASSSGSARSNEQFF; DNA: TGCGCCAGCAGCTCCGGGTCCGCCCGTTCTAATGAGCAGTTCTTC
D: .; J: TRBJ1-5; size: .; V: TRBV5-6; CDR3: CASSRQSSTQHF; DNA: TGTGCCAGCAGCCGACAGTCATCGACCCAGCATTTT
D: TRBD1; J: TRBJ1-2; size: .; V: TRBV20-1; CDR3: CSAREGGGYTF; DNA: TGCAGTGCTAGAGAAGGGGGCGGCTACACCTTC
D: .; J: TRBJ2-1; size: .; V: TRBV10-3; CDR3: CAISEGASSYNEQFF; DNA: TGTGCCATCAGTGAAGGGGCTAGCTCCTACAATGAGCAGTTCTTC
D: .; J: TRBJ2-2; size: .; V: TRBV5-1; CDR3: CASRGDGTSGTGELFF; DNA: TGCGCCAGCAGGGGGGACGGGACATCAGGCACCGGGGAGCTGTTTTTT
D: TRBD2; J: TRBJ2-3; size: .; V: TRBV3-1/TRBV3-2; CDR3: CASSQALAGVNTQYF; DNA: TGTGCCAGCAGCCAAGCACTAGCGGGCGTGAATACGCAGTATTTT
D: .; J: TRBJ1-4; size: .; V: TRBV6-6; CDR3: CASIPPRGTTNEKLFF; DNA: TGTGCCAGCATTCCTCCACGGGGGACAACTAATGAAAAACTGTTTTTT
D: .; J: TRBJ2-7; size: once; V: TRBV5-4; CDR3: CASSLVAGLGSYEQYF; DNA: TGTGCCAGCAGCTTGGTAGCAGGGCTGGGCTCCTACGAGCAGTACTTC
D: TRBD2; J: TRBJ2-5; size: .; V: TRBV5-1; CDR3: CASSNSGTSQETQYF; DNA: TGCGCCAGCAGCAACTCCGGGACTAGCCAAGAGACCCAGTACTTC
D: .; J: TRBJ1-2; size: .; V: TRBV19; CDR3: CASSIVEEGNYGYTF; DNA: TGTGCCAGTAGTATTGTGGAGGAGGGTAACTATGGCTACACCTTC
D: .; J: TRBJ2-1; size: once; V: TRBV14; CDR3: CASSQDLGALGQFF; DNA: TGTGCCAGCAGCCAAGATCTAGGGGCGCTCGGGCAGTTCTTC
D: TRBD1; J: TRBJ2-3; size: .; V: TRBV12-3/TRBV12-4; CDR3: CASRDRVSDTQYF; DNA: TGTGCCAGCCGGGACAGGGTATCAGATACGCAGTATTTT
D: TRBD2; J: TRBJ2-3; size: once; V: TRBV4-3; CDR3: CASSQEARGGPNTQYF; DNA: TGCGCCAGCAGCCAAGAGGCGCGCGGGGGGCCTAATACGCAGTATTTT
D: .; J: TRBJ2-5; size: once; V: TRBV5-1; CDR3: CASRTSQETQYF; DNA: TGCGCCAGCAGGACTAGCCAAGAGACCCAGTACTTC
D: TRBD2; J: TRBJ2-3; size: .; V: TRBV7-9; CDR3: CASSLVIAGGRDTQYF; DNA: TGTGCCAGCAGCTTAGTGATAGCGGGGGGGAGAGATACGCAGTATTTT
D: .; J: TRBJ2-2; size: .; V: TRBV5-5; CDR3: CASSLAGSVSGELFF; DNA: TGTGCCAGCAGCCTTGCGGGAAGCGTCTCCGGGGAGCTGTTTTTT
D: TRBD1; J: TRBJ1-4; size: .; V: TRBV19; CDR3: CASSMTGANEKLFF; DNA: TGTGCCAGTAGTATGACAGGGGCTAATGAAAAACTGTTTTTT
D: .; J: TRBJ1-4; size: .; V: TRBV12-5; CDR3: CASGSGGGGSEKLFF; DNA: TGTGCTAGTGGTTCCGGCGGAGGAGGGAGTGAAAAACTGTTTTTT
D: .; J: TRBJ1-4; size: once; V: TRBV5-1; CDR3: CASRSQTNEKLFF; DNA: TGCGCCAGCAGGTCTCAGACTAATGAAAAACTGTTTTTT
D: .; J: TRBJ1-2; size: .; V: TRBV4-2; CDR3: CASSQVAGSGYGYTF; DNA: TGTGCCAGCAGCCAAGTCGCGGGCTCCGGCTATGGCTACACCTTC
D: .; J: TRBJ1-1; size: .; V: TRBV5-1; CDR3: CASSPPTGKETEAFF; DNA: TGCGCCAGCAGCCCCCCAACAGGGAAGGAAACCGAAGCTTTCTTT
D: TRBD1; J: TRBJ1-1; size: .; V: TRBV19; CDR3: CASRDRRNTEAFF; DNA: TGTGCCAGTAGGGACAGGAGGAACACTGAAGCTTTCTTT
D: TRBD2; J: TRBJ2-3; size: once; V: TRBV4-1; CDR3: CASSQDQAGVTSTDTQYF; DNA: TGCGCCAGCAGCCAAGACCAAGCGGGGGTGACTAGCACAGATACGCAGTATTTT